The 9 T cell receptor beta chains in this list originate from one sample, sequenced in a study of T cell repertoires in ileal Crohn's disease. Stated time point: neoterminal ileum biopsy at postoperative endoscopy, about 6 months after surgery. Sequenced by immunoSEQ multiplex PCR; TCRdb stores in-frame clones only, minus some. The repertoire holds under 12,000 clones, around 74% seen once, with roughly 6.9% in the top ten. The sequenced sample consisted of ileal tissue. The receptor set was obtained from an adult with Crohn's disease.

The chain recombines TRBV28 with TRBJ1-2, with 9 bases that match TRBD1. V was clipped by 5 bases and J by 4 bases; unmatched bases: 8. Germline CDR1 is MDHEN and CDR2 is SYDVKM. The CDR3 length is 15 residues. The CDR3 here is CASSHRGHRGYGYTF. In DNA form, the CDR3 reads TGTGCCAGCAGTCACAGGGGGCACAGAGGCTATGGCTACACCTTC.

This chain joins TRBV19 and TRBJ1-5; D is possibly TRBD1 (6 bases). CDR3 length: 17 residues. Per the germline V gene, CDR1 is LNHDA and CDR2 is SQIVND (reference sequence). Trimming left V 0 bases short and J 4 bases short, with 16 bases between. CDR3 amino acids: CASSIDPPWTANQPQHF. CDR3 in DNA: TGTGCCAGTAGTATAGACCCCCCTTGGACAGCTAATCAGCCCCAGCATTTT. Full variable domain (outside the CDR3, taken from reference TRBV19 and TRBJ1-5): DGGITQSPKYLFRKEGQNVTLSCEQNLNHDAMYWYRQDPGQGLRLIYYSQIVNDFQKGDIAEGYSVSREKKESFPLTVTSAQKNPTAFYLCASSIDPPWTANQPQHFGDGTRLSIL.

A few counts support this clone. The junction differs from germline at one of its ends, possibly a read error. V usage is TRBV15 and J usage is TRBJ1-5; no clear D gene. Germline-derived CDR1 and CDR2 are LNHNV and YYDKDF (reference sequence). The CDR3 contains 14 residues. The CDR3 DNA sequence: TGTGCCACTAGCACGCGGTTGAGTGGTCAGCCCCAGCATTTT. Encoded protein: CATSTRLSGQPQHF.

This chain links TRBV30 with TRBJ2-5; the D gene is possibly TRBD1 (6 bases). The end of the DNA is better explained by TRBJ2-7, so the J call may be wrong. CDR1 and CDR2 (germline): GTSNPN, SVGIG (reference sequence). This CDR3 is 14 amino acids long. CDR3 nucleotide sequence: TGTGCCTGTAACCTCAGGGGCCTCACCTACGAGCAGTACTTC. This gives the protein CACNLRGLTYEQYF.

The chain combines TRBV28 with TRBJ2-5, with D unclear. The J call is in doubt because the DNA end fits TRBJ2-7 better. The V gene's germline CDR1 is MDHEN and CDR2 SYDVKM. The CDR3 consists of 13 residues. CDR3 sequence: CASSLGLSYEQYF. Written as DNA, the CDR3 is TGTGCCAGCAGCCTTGGGCTTTCCTACGAGCAGTACTTC.

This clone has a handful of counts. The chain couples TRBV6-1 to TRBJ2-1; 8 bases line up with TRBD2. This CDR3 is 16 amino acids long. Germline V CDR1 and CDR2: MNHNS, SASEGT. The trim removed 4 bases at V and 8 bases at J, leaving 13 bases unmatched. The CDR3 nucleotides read TGTGCCAGCAGTGTCCTCTCTAGCGGGTTGGGCGATGAGCAGTTCTTC. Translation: CASSVLSSGLGDEQFF.

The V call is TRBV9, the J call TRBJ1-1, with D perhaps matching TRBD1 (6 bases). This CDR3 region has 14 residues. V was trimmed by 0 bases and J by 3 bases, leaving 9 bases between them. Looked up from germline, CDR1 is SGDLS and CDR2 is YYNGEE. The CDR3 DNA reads TGTGCCAGCAGCGTAGTCGGGACATACACTGAAGCTTTCTTT. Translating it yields CASSVVGTYTEAFF.

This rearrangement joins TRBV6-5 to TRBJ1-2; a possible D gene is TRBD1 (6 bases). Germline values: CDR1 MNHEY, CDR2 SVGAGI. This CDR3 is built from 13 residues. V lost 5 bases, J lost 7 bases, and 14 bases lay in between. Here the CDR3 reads CASSLRARGGYTF. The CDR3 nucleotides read TGTGCCAGCAGTCTCAGGGCCAGGGGTGGCTACACCTTC.

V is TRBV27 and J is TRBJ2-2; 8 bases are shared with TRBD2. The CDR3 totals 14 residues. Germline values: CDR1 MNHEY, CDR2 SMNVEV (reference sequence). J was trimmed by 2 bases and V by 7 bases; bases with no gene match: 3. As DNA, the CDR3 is TGTGCCAGCACTCGGGGGGGTAACACCGGGGAGCTGTTTTTT. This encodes CASTRGGNTGELFF.